The T cell receptor (beta chain) described here comes from a study of cytotoxic CD8 clonotypes in ibrutinib-treated CLL. Overall study context: The patients, around 12 relapsed/refractory and fewer than 16 treatment-naive, included around 17 who were IGHV unmutated. Responses: roughly 25 partial, 2 complete; after median around 70 months, around 15 stayed remitted, some twelve progressed.

Around 2 micrograms of genomic DNA from cryopreserved PBMCs went into TCR beta libraries. Assay used: immunoSEQ multiplex PCR; TCRdb lists only in-frame clones, some missing. Of 20,000 to 30,000 clones listed, about 64% are singletons. The source is a human donor with chronic lymphocytic leukemia. Sequencing was performed on PBMCs, taken after 24 months of ibrutinib treatment.

The CDR3 loop reads CASRIGTGGHEQYF. As DNA, the CDR3 is TGCGCCAGCCGTATCGGGACAGGGGGACACGAGCAGTACTTC. The chain has TRBV5-1 and TRBJ2-7; 11 positions agree with TRBD1. Germline lookup yields CDR1 SGHRS and CDR2 YFSETQ. The CDR3 has 14 residues. Germline trimming cut 7 bases from V and 5 bases from J; bases unmatched to any gene: 8. The full variable domain, with the rest looked up from reference TRBV5-1 and TRBJ2-7, is KAGVTQTPRYLIKTRGQQVTLSCSPISGHRSVSWYQQTPGQGLQFLFEYFSETQRNKGNFPGRFSGRQFSNSRSEMNVSTLELGDSALYLCASRIGTGGHEQYFGPGTRLTVT.